This TCR beta chain emerged from a study of vaccination and CD4 T cells after COVID-19 (dated by TCRdb to between 2020 and 2023). Regarding the complete study: Every convalescent patient had a positive nasal swab PCR test for SARS-CoV-2, with mild disease in 8 to 10 patients and severe disease in one. Six males and four females were included in the convalescent cohort, with two Hispanic individuals, seven Caucasians, two Asians and one multiracial person represented. Each participant got two doses of either the Pfizer-BioNTech BNT162b2 vaccine (n=8) or the Moderna mRNA-1273 vaccine (n=2). Post-COVID blood samples from convalescent patients were collected a median of around 110 days after diagnosis, with a range of about 30 to 170 days. The time from the second vaccine dose to post-vaccine blood sampling had a median of 72 days and ranged from about 12 to 250 days. Culture stimuli were overlapping spike peptide pools from SARS-CoV-2 and from the common cold coronaviruses HCoV-NL63, HCoV-OC43 and HCoV-229E. As controls, cultures received a CEFX viral epitope pool (the positive control), an HIV-1 Nef peptide pool (the negative control), or no peptide at all. In under twelve COVID-19 convalescent patients and a handful of infection-naive healthy vaccine recipients, researchers compared the spike-specific CD4+ TCR repertoire from before mRNA vaccination with the repertoire from after. Here is what the overall study found, with its caveats: The number of convalescent patients in the study was relatively small, and the study did not examine early timepoints following natural infection. Among the post-vaccine SARS-CoV-2-reactive clones in convalescent patients, a median 86.3% showed up only after vaccination, which suggests vaccine-specific priming. An increase in the median number of SARS-CoV-2-reactive clonotypes from roughly 20 after infection to a few dozen after vaccination was observed, but the change was not found to be significant. Nearly all vaccine-specific clones in convalescent patients (304 of 307) were mono-reactive for SARS-CoV-2 spike rather than cross-reactive with common cold coronaviruses.

From the cysteine through the phenylalanine, the CDR3 covers 15 amino acids. Only the CDR3 DNA is retained, 45 bases long and in frame from the first base. V sheds 0 bases and J sheds 7 bases, leaving 15 bases between their ends. The germline V gene supplies CDR1 MNHEY and CDR2 SVGAGI. The treatment or condition label, read with the paper, signifies: roughly ten-day PBMC culture with coronavirus spike peptide pools or control peptides (ViraFEST assay). The study used the ViraFEST assay, which expanded antigen-specific T cells with peptide pools and then identified expanded clonotypes by TCR sequencing. The convalescent patients' positive SARS-CoV-2 PCR tests fell between March and December 2020, which was before the Alpha, Beta and Delta variants emerged in the United States. Each well held 2 million to 2.5 million PBMCs cultured with around 10 ug/ml peptide pools in IMDM containing approximately 5% human AB serum and approximately 10 IU/ml IL-2. Half of the culture medium was replaced with fresh IL-2-containing medium on days 3 and 7. Once the cells had been in culture for about 10 days, the EasySep CD4+ T cell isolation kit was used to isolate CD4+ T cells by negative selection. Ficoll-Paque Plus gradient centrifugation was used to isolate PBMCs from whole blood, and the isolated PBMCs were then either used fresh or cryopreserved at -140C. Each culture condition was generally run in triplicate wells.

Library generation was performed with PCR. TCR sequencing of DNA from cultured CD4+ T cells used the Oncomine TCR Beta short-read assay at the Johns Hopkins FTIC core. The QIAamp micro DNA kit was used to extract genomic DNA from the cultured CD4+ T cells. Oncomine TCR Beta libraries from cultured CD4+ T cells were pooled with unique dual indexes and sequenced on an Illumina iSeq 100. The original methods were these. Non-productive sequences were removed, and CDR3s that did not start with C, did not end with F or W, or were shorter than 7 amino acids were discarded. Antigen-specific clonotypes were identified with the MANAFEST web application by comparing peptide-stimulated wells with reference and other culture wells. An FDR below 0.05, an odds ratio above 5, and a productive frequency above 0.1% in at least two of three replicate wells were required for clones to be considered positive. A clonotype counted as cross-reactive if it showed significant expansion both in the SARS-CoV-2 spike wells and in at least one common cold coronavirus spike condition. CDR3 homology was assessed with Levenshtein distances (stringdist) and unrooted phylogenetic trees (ape) in R version 3.6.1. The public reads were reanalyzed by TCRdb: fastp trimming at Q25, MiXCR alignment, in-frame beta chains only. Rows matching on CDR3 protein sequence are summarized as one entry with the most common DNA and genes. TCRdb, not the original authors, processed these V and J calls. This sample lists some 10,000 distinct CDR3 sequences; approximately 60% were detected once. The ten largest clones take up 17% of the sample.

Remarks on this clonotype: No antigen is known for it. Nothing much larger sits one base from this clone, and base qualities are not available.

The specimen was CD4+ T cells from blood, cultured in vitro. The chain employs TRBV6-5 and TRBJ1-2; 6 matching bases give a weak D call of TRBD1. The sequence came from a human donor who had recovered from COVID-19. The DNA sequence reads TGTGCCAGCAGTTACTCCCCAGGACAGATTCTTGGCTACACCTTC. Protein translation: CASSYSPGQILGYTF.